A selection of T cell receptor beta chains follows, all from one sample in a study of T cells after yellow fever vaccination. TCRdb re-analysed the 5' RACE reads in MiXCR, keeping a single row per CDR3 protein. This table holds roughly 240,000 distinct CDR3 sequences, 6.7% found once. The sample in question was CD4+ T cells sorted from PBMCs, obtained on the day of the yellow fever booster vaccination. The receptors were sampled from a man aged 25-45 years who received the YFV17D yellow fever vaccine. The CDR3 runs from the conserved cysteine through the conserved F or W. A D gene is named only where the DNA matches it firmly. Part of the rows lack a size; the others show once, few, many or a class for expanded clones.

V gene	J gene	D gene	clone size	CDR3 length	CDR3 protein	CDR3 DNA
TRBV12-3/TRBV12-4	TRBJ1-3	.	many	13	CASSFQGGNTIYF	TGTGCCAGCAGTTTCCAGGGTGGAAACACCATATATTTT
TRBV20-1	TRBJ2-1	TRBD2	few	16	CSALRLAEPSYNEQFF	TGCAGTGCTCTCAGACTAGCGGAGCCCTCCTACAATGAGCAGTTCTTC
TRBV7-2	TRBJ1-3	.	few	16	CASSLGKGLSGNTIYF	TGTGCCAGCAGCTTAGGAAAGGGGCTCTCTGGAAACACCATATATTTT
TRBV27	TRBJ2-3	TRBD2	few	16	CASSDLTSGRTDTQYF	TGTGCCAGCAGTGATCTGACTAGCGGGAGGACAGATACGCAGTATTTT
TRBV7-2	TRBJ2-7	.	few	14	CASSLVVSRYEQYF	TGTGCCAGCAGCTTAGTGGTTAGCCGGTACGAGCAGTACTTC
TRBV4-2	TRBJ1-6	.	.	15	CASSLRTGRDSPLHF	TGTGCCAGCAGCCTCCGAACAGGGAGGGATTCACCCCTCCACTTT
TRBV5-5	TRBJ2-6	.	few	15	CASSLVDAGANVLTF	TGTGCCAGCAGCTTGGTTGACGCCGGGGCCAACGTCCTGACTTTC
TRBV27	TRBJ1-2	TRBD1	few	16	CASSLSGTGPTRGYTF	TGTGCCAGCAGTCTCTCCGGGACAGGGCCAACGCGGGGCTACACCTTC
TRBV18	TRBJ2-7	TRBD1	few	15	CASSPRQGDSYEQYF	TGTGCCAGCTCACCCCGACAGGGGGACTCCTACGAGCAGTACTTC
TRBV20-1	TRBJ2-1	.	few	16	CSAPEADGGSYNEQFF	TGCAGCGCACCCGAGGCGGATGGGGGCTCCTACAATGAGCAGTTCTTC
TRBV12-3/TRBV12-4	TRBJ1-2	TRBD1	many	14	CASRRGTVESFYTF	TGTGCCAGCAGGCGGGGGACAGTTGAGAGTTTCTACACCTTC
TRBV3-1	TRBJ1-2	TRBD1	many	14	CASSATGVNYGYTF	TGTGCCAGCAGCGCGACAGGGGTTAACTATGGCTACACCTTC
TRBV15	TRBJ2-1	.	many	13	CATSRDAENEQFF	TGTGCCACCAGCAGAGATGCGGAGAATGAGCAGTTCTTC
TRBV5-6	TRBJ2-1	.	.	14	CASGWTQGWDEQFF	TGTGCCAGCGGCTGGACCCAAGGGTGGGATGAGCAGTTCTTC
TRBV6-2/TRBV6-3	TRBJ2-7	.	.	12	CASSYGPLKQYF	TGTGCCAGCAGTTACGGACCCCTAAAGCAGTACTTC
TRBV5-1	TRBJ2-7	.	many	15	CASKSGQAGSYEQYF	TGCGCCAGCAAATCGGGTCAGGCCGGATCCTACGAGCAGTACTTC
TRBV5-1	TRBJ1-2	TRBD1	.	13	CASKIDREYGYTF	TGCGCCAGCAAGATCGACAGGGAGTATGGCTACACCTTC
TRBV7-6	TRBJ2-7	.	.	14	CASSSRDGSYEQYF	TGTGCCAGCAGCTCCCGGGACGGCTCCTACGAGCAGTACTTC
TRBV28	TRBJ1-4	TRBD1	few	15	CASSWPGTGNEKLFF	TGTGCCAGCAGTTGGCCCGGGACAGGGAATGAAAAACTGTTTTTT
TRBV6-4	TRBJ2-7	.	few	12	CASSEGRYEQYF	TGTGCCAGCAGTGAAGGGCGATACGAGCAGTACTTC
TRBV18	TRBJ1-1	.	few	15	CASSPRITGDTEAFF	TGTGCCAGCTCACCACGGATCACCGGCGACACTGAAGCTTTCTTT
TRBV19	TRBJ2-3	.	.	14	CASSPAPSADTQYF	TGTGCCAGTAGTCCCGCGCCAAGCGCAGATACGCAGTATTTT
TRBV28	TRBJ1-2	TRBD1	few	13	CASSSGTDYGYTF	TGTGCCAGCAGTTCGGGGACAGACTATGGCTACACCTTC
TRBV4-2	TRBJ2-5	TRBD1	.	17	CASSPQIGRTGLETQYF	TGTGCCAGCAGCCCTCAAATTGGACGGACAGGGCTTGAGACCCAGTACTTC
TRBV6-2/TRBV6-3	TRBJ2-7	TRBD2	many	15	CASSYETSGTYEQYF	TGTGCCAGCAGTTACGAGACTAGCGGGACGTACGAGCAGTACTTC
TRBV6-1	TRBJ1-2	.	.	14	CASSPPGGGFGYTF	TGTGCCAGCAGTCCGCCCGGCGGGGGGTTTGGCTACACCTTC
TRBV5-1	TRBJ2-1	.	many	14	CASSLENSYNEQFF	TGCGCCAGCAGCTTGGAGAACTCCTACAATGAGCAGTTCTTC
TRBV5-1	TRBJ2-3	.	many	15	CASSLGASRTDTQYF	TGCGCCAGCAGCTTGGGGGCGTCTCGCACAGATACGCAGTATTTT
TRBV28	TRBJ2-7	.	.	14	CASSLKLNFYEQYF	TGTGCCAGCAGTTTAAAGTTAAACTTCTACGAGCAGTACTTC